These T cell receptor beta chains were read from a single sample in a study of T-cell memory formation after mild COVID-19. In TCRdb, the 5' RACE reads were re-called with MiXCR into one record per CDR3 protein. The table records about 340,000 distinct CDR3 sequences, approximately 15% of them present only once. Material: PBMCs or a T cell subset sorted from them (not recorded which). These receptor sequences come from a man aged 18 to 30 who had mild COVID-19 (a few samples of this study predate the infection). Cell type and time point are not known. CDR3s include the opening cysteine and the closing phenylalanine or tryptophan. Fields, in order: V gene, J gene, clone size, D gene, CDR3 protein, CDR3 DNA. A D gene is named only where the DNA matches it firmly. Where a row states a size, it is once, few, many or the class of an expanded clone; other rows omit it.

v_call: TRBV20-1
j_call: TRBJ1-2
clone_size: few
d_call: -
cdr3_aa: CSATDRIAYGYTF
cdr3_nt: TGCAGTGCTACGGACAGAATTGCCTATGGCTACACCTTC

v_call: TRBV25-1
j_call: TRBJ2-7
clone_size: few
d_call: -
cdr3_aa: CASSSAGVYEQYF
cdr3_nt: TGTGCCAGCAGTAGCGCAGGGGTTTACGAGCAGTACTTC

v_call: TRBV12-3/TRBV12-4
j_call: TRBJ2-1
clone_size: few
d_call: -
cdr3_aa: CASSLTLGGQGSYNEQFF
cdr3_nt: TGTGCCAGCAGTTTAACCCTCGGCGGGCAGGGCTCCTACAATGAGCAGTTCTTC

v_call: TRBV12-3/TRBV12-4
j_call: TRBJ1-5
clone_size: few
d_call: TRBD1
cdr3_aa: CASGRTGNQPQHF
cdr3_nt: TGTGCCAGCGGGCGGACAGGGAATCAGCCCCAGCATTTT

v_call: TRBV7-6
j_call: TRBJ2-2
clone_size: many
d_call: -
cdr3_aa: CASSDAPVNTGELFF
cdr3_nt: TGTGCCAGCAGCGACGCACCGGTGAACACCGGGGAGCTGTTTTTT

v_call: TRBV27
j_call: TRBJ1-2
clone_size: -
d_call: -
cdr3_aa: CASSLKFGGNYGYTF
cdr3_nt: TGTGCCAGCAGTTTAAAGTTCGGAGGGAACTATGGCTACACCTTC

v_call: TRBV10-3
j_call: TRBJ2-5
clone_size: -
d_call: TRBD2
cdr3_aa: CAISEPGLASQETQYF
cdr3_nt: TGTGCCATCAGTGAGCCGGGACTAGCGAGCCAAGAGACCCAGTACTTC

v_call: TRBV12-3/TRBV12-4
j_call: TRBJ1-1
clone_size: -
d_call: -
cdr3_aa: CASSLVPEAFF
cdr3_nt: TGTGCCAGCAGTTTAGTACCTGAAGCTTTCTTT

v_call: TRBV6-5
j_call: TRBJ1-4
clone_size: -
d_call: -
cdr3_aa: CASSYSETPKRKNCFF
cdr3_nt: -

v_call: TRBV6-2/TRBV6-3
j_call: TRBJ1-1
clone_size: -
d_call: TRBD1
cdr3_aa: CASSYAGGAEAFF
cdr3_nt: TGTGCCAGCAGTTACGCAGGGGGTGCTGAAGCTTTCTTT

v_call: TRBV5-1
j_call: TRBJ2-3
clone_size: many
d_call: -
cdr3_aa: CASSRTESTDTQYF
cdr3_nt: TGCGCCAGCAGCCGGACCGAGAGCACAGATACGCAGTATTTT

v_call: TRBV19
j_call: TRBJ2-5
clone_size: -
d_call: -
cdr3_aa: CASSMGGQIETQYF
cdr3_nt: TGTGCCAGTAGTATGGGTGGGCAGATAGAGACCCAGTACTTC

v_call: TRBV5-1
j_call: TRBJ1-1
clone_size: many
d_call: TRBD1
cdr3_aa: CASSLFTGGAGTEAFF
cdr3_nt: TGCGCCAGCAGCTTGTTTACAGGGGGCGCCGGCACTGAAGCTTTCTTT

v_call: TRBV4-3
j_call: TRBJ1-5
clone_size: few
d_call: -
cdr3_aa: CASSQGVGLKQPQHF
cdr3_nt: TGCGCCAGCAGCCAAGGAGTGGGGCTGAAGCAGCCCCAGCATTTT

v_call: TRBV6-5
j_call: TRBJ1-5
clone_size: -
d_call: -
cdr3_aa: CASSYSARGHSNQPQHF
cdr3_nt: TGTGCCAGCAGTTACTCCGCCAGGGGCCATAGCAATCAGCCCCAGCATTTT

v_call: TRBV20-1
j_call: TRBJ2-3
clone_size: -
d_call: -
cdr3_aa: CSAEDGGTDTQYF
cdr3_nt: TGCAGTGCCGAAGATGGGGGCACAGATACGCAGTATTTT

v_call: TRBV27
j_call: TRBJ2-1
clone_size: -
d_call: -
cdr3_aa: CASSWGPEQFF
cdr3_nt: TGTGCCAGCAGTTGGGGTCCTGAGCAGTTCTTC

v_call: TRBV2
j_call: TRBJ1-1
clone_size: few
d_call: -
cdr3_aa: CASRAGRRDTEAFF
cdr3_nt: TGTGCCAGCAGAGCGGGACGGCGGGACACTGAAGCTTTCTTT

v_call: TRBV7-2
j_call: TRBJ2-7
clone_size: few
d_call: -
cdr3_aa: CASSLRTPPSVAVYEQYF
cdr3_nt: TGTGCCAGCAGCTTACGAACCCCCCCTAGCGTCGCCGTCTACGAGCAGTACTTC

v_call: TRBV12-3/TRBV12-4
j_call: TRBJ2-2
clone_size: many
d_call: -
cdr3_aa: CASSLWAGELFF
cdr3_nt: TGTGCCAGCAGTTTGTGGGCCGGGGAGCTGTTTTTT

v_call: TRBV4-1
j_call: TRBJ2-5
clone_size: few
d_call: -
cdr3_aa: CASSRARETETQYF
cdr3_nt: TGCGCCAGCAGCCGAGCGCGTGAGACGGAGACCCAGTACTTC

v_call: TRBV28
j_call: TRBJ1-6
clone_size: -
d_call: TRBD1
cdr3_aa: CASSGGQGSPLHF
cdr3_nt: TGTGCCAGCAGCGGGGGACAGGGCTCACCCCTCCACTTT

v_call: TRBV9
j_call: TRBJ2-2
clone_size: few
d_call: -
cdr3_aa: CASSVVNSGELFF
cdr3_nt: TGTGCCAGCAGCGTAGTTAACTCCGGGGAGCTGTTTTTT

v_call: TRBV2
j_call: TRBJ1-1
clone_size: -
d_call: -
cdr3_aa: CASRQGLGTEAFF
cdr3_nt: TGTGCCAGCCGCCAGGGCCTCGGCACTGAAGCTTTCTTT

v_call: TRBV12-3/TRBV12-4
j_call: TRBJ2-7
clone_size: -
d_call: -
cdr3_aa: CASSLWVDEQYF
cdr3_nt: TGTGCCAGCAGTTTATGGGTCGACGAGCAGTACTTC

v_call: TRBV6-2/TRBV6-3
j_call: TRBJ1-1
clone_size: few
d_call: -
cdr3_aa: CASSYSMFLDRPGVEAFF
cdr3_nt: TGTGCCAGCAGTTACTCGATGTTCCTCGACAGGCCCGGAGTTGAAGCTTTCTTT

v_call: TRBV9
j_call: TRBJ2-1
clone_size: few
d_call: TRBD2
cdr3_aa: CASSVGLAGGVLDF
cdr3_nt: TGTGCCAGCAGCGTAGGTCTAGCGGGGGGGGTCCTAGACTTC

v_call: TRBV5-1
j_call: TRBJ1-1
clone_size: few
d_call: -
cdr3_aa: CASSLVSPGAVEAFF
cdr3_nt: TGCGCCAGCAGCTTGGTCTCACCGGGGGCGGTTGAAGCTTTCTTT

v_call: TRBV4-3
j_call: TRBJ2-6
clone_size: -
d_call: -
cdr3_aa: CASSRRVGTGSGANVLTF
cdr3_nt: TGCGCCAGCAGCCGTAGAGTAGGAACAGGGTCCGGGGCCAACGTCCTGACTTTC

v_call: TRBV18
j_call: TRBJ2-2
clone_size: -
d_call: -
cdr3_aa: CASSRTGTANTGELFF
cdr3_nt: TGTGCCAGCTCACGGACTGGGACGGCGAACACCGGGGAGCTGTTTTTT

v_call: TRBV10-2
j_call: TRBJ2-5
clone_size: -
d_call: TRBD2
cdr3_aa: CASSVAGGTQETQYF
cdr3_nt: TGCGCCAGCAGTGTAGCGGGGGGGACCCAAGAGACCCAGTACTTC

v_call: TRBV7-8
j_call: TRBJ2-7
clone_size: few
d_call: -
cdr3_aa: CASSPREASYEQYF
cdr3_nt: TGTGCCAGCAGCCCACGCGAAGCTAGCTACGAGCAGTACTTC

v_call: TRBV12-3/TRBV12-4
j_call: TRBJ2-6
clone_size: -
d_call: -
cdr3_aa: CASNPGNSGANVLTF
cdr3_nt: TGTGCCAGCAACCCCGGGAACTCTGGGGCCAACGTCCTGACTTTC

v_call: TRBV6-2/TRBV6-3
j_call: TRBJ1-2
clone_size: -
d_call: TRBD1
cdr3_aa: CASGQGALPYGYTF
cdr3_nt: TGTGCCAGCGGACAGGGGGCTCTCCCCTATGGCTACACCTTC

v_call: TRBV24-1
j_call: TRBJ2-3
clone_size: many
d_call: -
cdr3_aa: CATSSSRGSTDTQYF
cdr3_nt: TGTGCCACCAGTTCATCGCGGGGCAGCACAGATACGCAGTATTTT

v_call: TRBV27
j_call: TRBJ2-6
clone_size: -
d_call: -
cdr3_aa: CASSSWGSGANVLTF
cdr3_nt: TGTGCCAGCAGTTCCTGGGGGTCTGGGGCCAACGTCCTGACTTTC

v_call: TRBV7-6
j_call: TRBJ2-2
clone_size: -
d_call: -
cdr3_aa: CASSLSSGFTGELFF
cdr3_nt: TGTGCCAGCAGCCTTAGCTCGGGGTTCACCGGGGAGCTGTTTTTT

v_call: TRBV5-1
j_call: TRBJ1-1
clone_size: few
d_call: -
cdr3_aa: CASSLKPGWDTEAFF
cdr3_nt: TGCGCCAGCAGCTTGAAGCCAGGGTGGGACACTGAAGCTTTCTTT

v_call: TRBV6-6
j_call: TRBJ1-2
clone_size: -
d_call: -
cdr3_aa: CASSYPEREGDYGYTF
cdr3_nt: TGTGCCAGCAGTTACCCCGAGAGGGAGGGGGACTATGGCTACACCTTC

v_call: TRBV7-9
j_call: TRBJ2-1
clone_size: -
d_call: -
cdr3_aa: CASIPWGQASSYNEQFF
cdr3_nt: TGTGCCAGCATCCCTTGGGGACAAGCGAGCTCCTACAATGAGCAGTTCTTC

v_call: TRBV27
j_call: TRBJ1-2
clone_size: -
d_call: TRBD1
cdr3_aa: CASRATPGQGAITF
cdr3_nt: TGTGCCAGCAGAGCCACCCCCGGCCAGGGGGCCATCACCTTC

v_call: TRBV7-2
j_call: TRBJ2-3
clone_size: few
d_call: TRBD2
cdr3_aa: CASSLRPSGGVTQYF
cdr3_nt: TGTGCCAGCAGCTTAAGGCCTAGCGGGGGGGTTACGCAGTATTTT

v_call: TRBV2
j_call: TRBJ2-3
clone_size: few
d_call: TRBD2
cdr3_aa: CASSVLARSTDTQYF
cdr3_nt: TGTGCCAGCAGCGTACTAGCGAGAAGCACAGATACGCAGTATTTT

v_call: TRBV14
j_call: TRBJ2-1
clone_size: few
d_call: -
cdr3_aa: CASSQVYLRGASYNEQFF
cdr3_nt: TGTGCCAGCAGCCAAGTGTACCTTCGGGGGGCATCCTACAATGAGCAGTTCTTC

v_call: TRBV29-1
j_call: TRBJ2-3
clone_size: -
d_call: -
cdr3_aa: CSVDGQGSADTQYF
cdr3_nt: TGCAGCGTTGACGGGCAGGGGAGCGCAGATACGCAGTATTTT

v_call: TRBV10-3
j_call: TRBJ1-6
clone_size: few
d_call: -
cdr3_aa: CAISETPTGTLNSPLHF
cdr3_nt: TGTGCCATCAGTGAGACGCCCACCGGGACTCTGAATTCACCCCTCCACTTT

v_call: TRBV27
j_call: TRBJ1-1
clone_size: few
d_call: -
cdr3_aa: CASSLLPRGGRFTEAFF
cdr3_nt: TGTGCCAGCAGCCTCCTCCCTAGGGGGGGGCGGTTCACTGAAGCTTTCTTT

v_call: TRBV6-5
j_call: TRBJ1-1
clone_size: few
d_call: -
cdr3_aa: CASSYLQGNTEAFF
cdr3_nt: TGTGCCAGCAGTTACTTGCAGGGGAACACTGAAGCTTTCTTT

v_call: TRBV11-1
j_call: TRBJ1-1
clone_size: -
d_call: -
cdr3_aa: CASSKQTENTEAFF
cdr3_nt: TGTGCCAGCAGCAAACAAACAGAGAACACTGAAGCTTTCTTT

v_call: TRBV7-9
j_call: TRBJ1-5
clone_size: few
d_call: -
cdr3_aa: CASSEGMSNQPQHF
cdr3_nt: TGTGCCAGCAGTGAAGGGATGAGCAATCAGCCCCAGCATTTT